The 30 T cell receptor beta chains in this list originate from one sample, sequenced in a study of T cell changes during pregnancy in multiple sclerosis. TCRdb's copy holds only in-frame clones and misses some; the assay was immunoSEQ multiplex PCR. The data contain 65,000 to 90,000 clones, 85% to 95% of them singletons. The material sequenced was peripheral blood, taken in the third trimester of pregnancy. The receptors were gathered from a female donor in good health, enrolled as a control in a pregnancy study.

As to this clone: Other nucleotide sequences from this sample produce the same CDR3. The chain combines TRBV6-5 with TRBJ1-1; a weak D match, TRBD1 (6 bases). The CDR3 length is 14 residues. V was clipped by 0 bases and J by 1 base, with 6 bases between them. The germline V gene encodes CDR1 MNHEY and CDR2 SVGAGI. In nucleotides, the CDR3 is TGTGCCAGCAGTTACTCGACAGGGAACACTGAAGCTTTCTTT. Amino acids: CASSYSTGNTEAFF.

V is TRBV28 and J is TRBJ1-5, with D possibly being TRBD1 (5 bases). This CDR3 is 15 amino acids long. Trimming took 3 bases from V and 2 from J, leaving 11 bases between them. Germline V gene lookup returns CDR1 MDHEN and CDR2 SYDVKM. The CDR3 loop is CASSLPGLGNQPQHF. The CDR3 DNA sequence: TGTGCCAGCAGTTTGCCAGGGCTAGGCAATCAGCCCCAGCATTTT.

The chain links TRBV19 to TRBJ2-1; 8 bases agree with TRBD1. CDR3 size: 16 residues. CDR1 and CDR2 (germline): LNHDA, SQIVND (reference sequence). V was pared by 3 bases and J by 2 bases, with 6 bases of the junction left unmatched. The CDR3 bases are TGTGCCAGTAGTATGGTTGACAGGGGCCCCTACAATGAGCAGTTCTTC. It codes for CASSMVDRGPYNEQFF.

The chain links TRBV11-1 to TRBJ2-1; 10 bases fit TRBD2. Losses at the gene ends were 1 base for V and 1 base for J; bases not matched to a gene: 10. Looked up from germline, CDR1 is SGHAT and CDR2 is FQDESV (reference sequence). The CDR3 totals 19 residues. DNA of the CDR3: TGTGCCAGCAGCTTAGATGGTCTAGCGGGGGCCCCATCCTACAATGAGCAGTTCTTC. It translates to CASSLDGLAGAPSYNEQFF.

This clone was seen only once. This chain's CDR3 is CASSSRLAGGQQFF. In DNA form, the CDR3 reads TGTGCCAGCAGCTCCAGACTAGCGGGGGGACAGCAGTTCTTC. This rearrangement joins TRBV5-6 to TRBJ2-1, with 13 positions matching TRBD2. With V trimmed by 3 bases and J by 11 bases, 5 bases remained unmatched. There are 14 residues in the CDR3. Per the germline V gene, CDR1 is SGHDT and CDR2 is YYEEEE.

This chain connects TRBV27 to TRBJ1-2, with D perhaps matching TRBD1 (5 bases). Trimming cost V 2 bases and J 3 bases, with 19 bases left between them. Germline V gene sequence: CDR1 MNHEY, CDR2 SMNVEV (reference sequence). The length of the CDR3 is 17 residues. The CDR3: CASSLTVGGALHYGYTF. CDR3 bases: TGTGCCAGCAGTTTAACAGTTGGAGGGGCCCTACACTATGGCTACACCTTC.

V usage is TRBV4-3 and J usage is TRBJ1-3; D gene unclear. The V gene's germline CDR1 is LGHNA and CDR2 YSLEER. Trimming took off 0 bases at V and 3 bases at J, with 12 bases between the two ends. The CDR3 sequence is 16 residues long. The CDR3 region has the DNA TGCGCCAGCAGCCAAGATCTCTCCGGGAGTGGAAACACCATATATTTT. It translates to CASSQDLSGSGNTIYF.

The chain uses TRBV9 and TRBJ2-3, with 10 bases matching TRBD2. CDR1 is SGDLS and CDR2 is YYNGEE in the germline V gene. The CDR3 contains 17 residues. V lost 0 bases to trimming and J lost 2 bases; unmatched junction nucleotides: 6. Here the CDR3 DNA reads TGTGCCAGCAGCGTAGGTTCTAGCGGGAGCTCCACAGATACGCAGTATTTT. It is translated as CASSVGSSGSSTDTQYF.

The chain uses TRBV9 and TRBJ2-7; 11 nucleotides line up with TRBD2. V was pared by 4 bases and J by 5 bases, with 14 bases of the junction left unmatched. This CDR3 has 17 amino acids. Germline V gene sequence: CDR1 SGDLS, CDR2 YYNGEE. The CDR3 nucleotides are TGTGCCAGCAGCCCTGAGTTAGGGGGACTAGCGGTCCACGAGCAGTACTTC. Residues: CASSPELGGLAVHEQYF.

The rearrangement uses TRBV9 and TRBJ2-5; 11 positions agree with TRBD2. Germline V gene lookup returns CDR1 SGDLS and CDR2 YYNGEE. V lost 0 bases to trimming and J lost 8 bases; unmatched junction nucleotides: 3. This CDR3 region has 14 residues. CDR3 nucleotide sequence: TGTGCCAGCAGCGTAGAACTAGCGGGAGATACCCAGTACTTC. Amino acids: CASSVELAGDTQYF.

V is TRBV19 and J is TRBJ1-2, with D tentatively TRBD1 (6 bases). Germline V gene lookup returns CDR1 LNHDA and CDR2 SQIVND (reference sequence). Trimming left V 7 bases short and J 2 bases short, with 17 bases between. CDR3 size: 15 residues. The DNA of the CDR3 is TGTGCCAGTATTCTCTCCCTCGACAGGAACTATGGCTACACCTTC. This gives the protein CASILSLDRNYGYTF.

The genes are TRBV5-6 and TRBJ2-5; D may be TRBD1 (6 bases). Near its end, the DNA agrees better with TRBJ2-7, so the J call may be wrong. The CDR3 runs 13 residues. Germline CDR1 and CDR2: SGHDT and YYEEEE. The CDR3 nucleotides are TGTGCCAGCAGCGCCGGACAGATCTACGAGCAGTACTTC. Translating gives CASSAGQIYEQYF.

The chain employs TRBV5-6 and TRBJ2-7; 10 bases align to TRBD1. V shed 0 bases, J shed 0 bases, and the junction held 3 bases outside the gene matches. CDR3 length equals 16 residues. Germline V gene sequence: CDR1 SGHDT, CDR2 YYEEEE. The CDR3 spells CASSLAGQGDSYEQYF. In nucleotides, the CDR3 is TGTGCCAGCAGCTTGGCCGGACAGGGGGACTCCTACGAGCAGTACTTC.

This sequence joins TRBV5-6 and TRBJ1-4; 10 bases are a match to TRBD1. From germline, CDR1 is SGHDT and CDR2 YYEEEE. The CDR3 covers 14 residues. Germline trimming cut 6 bases from V and 4 bases from J; bases unmatched to any gene: 3. The CDR3 nucleotides read TGTGCCAGCACCCGGACAGGGGGTAATGAAAAACTGTTTTTT. This translates into CASTRTGGNEKLFF.

V usage is TRBV5-4 and J usage is TRBJ2-1, with 10 bases fitting TRBD2. The CDR3 is 16 amino acids. With 2 bases clipped from V and 7 bases from J, the junction kept 9 bases outside the gene matches. The germline CDR1 and CDR2 sequences are SGHNT and YYREEE (reference sequence). CDR3 protein: CASSFLAGVPKNEQFF. The CDR3 coding sequence is TGTGCCAGCAGCTTTCTAGCGGGGGTTCCAAAGAATGAGCAGTTCTTC.

The chain uses TRBV4-3 and TRBJ2-3, with 10 bases aligning to TRBD2. The CDR3 has 15 residues. Looked up from germline, CDR1 is LGHNA and CDR2 is YSLEER. V shed 3 bases, J shed 4 bases, and the junction held 4 bases outside the gene matches. In DNA form, the CDR3 reads TGCGCCAGCAGCCATGCTAGCGGGAGCCCAGATACGCAGTATTTT. This translates into CASSHASGSPDTQYF.

In DNA, the CDR3 is TGTGCCAGCAGCTTCCTCCGGGGTAGCGGGAGAAACATTCAGTACTTC. Its translation is CASSFLRGSGRNIQYF. This chain uses TRBV11-2 with TRBJ2-4; TRBD2 aligns across 9 bases. V was clipped by 3 bases and J by 6 bases; unmatched bases: 9. CDR3 size: 16 residues. Germline V gives CDR1 SGHAT, CDR2 FQNNGV.

V usage is TRBV5-6 and J usage is TRBJ2-7, with TRBD2 matching over 8 bases. This CDR3 is built from 14 residues. V lost 0 bases to trimming and J lost 5 bases; unmatched junction nucleotides: 4. CDR1 and CDR2 from the germline V gene are SGHDT and YYEEEE. The CDR3 nucleotides read TGTGCCAGCAGCTTGGCTTATAGCGGGGACGAGCAGTACTTC. Protein product: CASSLAYSGDEQYF.

This clone came up once. CDR3 sequence (DNA): TGTGCCAGCAGCACCCGCCGGGACAGCAATGAAAAACTGTTTTTT. Translating gives CASSTRRDSNEKLFF. The gene calls are TRBV7-9 and TRBJ1-4; 7 positions match TRBD1. V was clipped by 5 bases and J by 5 bases; unmatched bases: 8. CDR3 length equals 15 residues. CDR1 and CDR2 (germline): SEHNR, FQNEAQ (reference sequence).

The V gene is TRBV7-2, the J gene TRBJ2-5; TRBD2 might be the D (5 bases). This CDR3 has 11 amino acids. The V gene lost 4 bases and the J gene lost 5 bases, with 5 bases spanning the gap. Germline CDR1 and CDR2: SGHTA and FQGNSA. The CDR3 loop reads CASSWEETQYF. As DNA, the CDR3 is TGTGCCAGCAGCTGGGAGGAGACCCAGTACTTC. The full variable domain, with the rest looked up from reference TRBV7-2 and TRBJ2-5, is GAGVSQSPSNKVTEKGKDVELRCDPISGHTALYWYRQSLGQGLEFLIYFQGNSAPDKSGLPSDRFSAERTGGSVSTLTIQRTQQEDSAVYLCASSWEETQYFGPGTRLLVL.

The rearrangement uses TRBV4-1 and TRBJ1-2; tentatively, D is TRBD1 (5 bases). Trimming left V 2 bases short and J 2 bases short, with 21 bases between. This CDR3 is built from 18 residues. CDR1 MGHRA and CDR2 YSYEKL come from the germline V gene. The CDR3, as DNA: TGCGCCAGCAGCCAACAGCCCGACAGACTCTCCCTGAACTATGGCTACACCTTC. Its translation is CASSQQPDRLSLNYGYTF.

Notes on this clone: The germline gene is not matched at one end of the junction; a read error may be the cause. The CDR3 nucleotides read TGCAGCGTGGAAGACAGGGCCGATCGCTACACCTTC. Protein sequence: CSVEDRADRYTF. The chain links TRBV29-1 to TRBJ1-2; the match to TRBD1 covers 7 bases. Germline V gene data show CDR1 as SQVTM and CDR2 as ANQGSEA. The CDR3 has 12 residues.

The genes are TRBV7-2 and TRBJ1-1; no clear D gene. Trimming took 4 bases from V and 0 from J, leaving 15 bases between them. CDR3 size: 16 residues. CDR1 and CDR2 from the germline V gene are SGHTA and FQGNSA. The CDR3 protein is CASSSEFTAMNTEAFF. The CDR3 region has the DNA TGTGCCAGCAGCTCCGAATTTACAGCTATGAACACTGAAGCTTTCTTT.

This chain uses TRBV7-9 with TRBJ2-7, with TRBD2 matching over 13 bases. CDR3 length: 16 amino acids. The V segment lost 3 bases and the J segment 5 bases; nucleotides outside the gene matches: 7. Germline values: CDR1 SEHNR, CDR2 FQNEAQ (reference sequence). The CDR3: CASSFLTSGGAHEQYF. The DNA for the CDR3 is TGTGCCAGCAGCTTTCTTACTAGCGGGGGGGCTCACGAGCAGTACTTC.

The rearrangement joins TRBV4-1 to TRBJ2-6, with TRBD2 identical over 8 bases. Losses at the gene ends were 4 bases for V and 0 bases for J; bases not matched to a gene: 11. Germline V gene data show CDR1 as MGHRA and CDR2 as YSYEKL. CDR3 length: 19 amino acids. CDR3 sequence reads: CASSLPTGTRPSGANVLTF. CDR3 in DNA: TGCGCCAGCAGCCTCCCCACCGGGACTAGACCCTCTGGGGCCAACGTCCTGACTTTC.

The chain uses TRBV27 and TRBJ2-7, with 11 bases fitting TRBD2. V lost 0 bases, J lost 2 bases, and 6 bases stayed unmatched. The CDR3 is made up of 17 amino acids. Per germline, CDR1 MNHEY and CDR2 SMNVEV (reference sequence). The CDR3 loop is CASSLSGLAAPPYEQYF. The CDR3 DNA sequence: TGTGCCAGCAGTTTATCGGGACTAGCGGCACCCCCCTACGAGCAGTACTTC.

The rearrangement links TRBV28 to TRBJ2-2; the D gene is possibly TRBD1 (8 bases). This CDR3 has 15 amino acids. V was cut by 6 bases and J by 5 bases, with 16 bases left in between. CDR1 is MDHEN, CDR2 SYDVKM, per germline. As DNA, the CDR3 is TGTGCCAGCAGCGGACAGGGAGGGGGAACCGGGGAGCTGTTTTTT. Its translation: CASSGQGGGTGELFF.

V is TRBV11-2 and J is TRBJ2-7, with TRBD2 matching over 12 bases. V gave up 5 bases and J gave up 2 bases; unmatched junction bases: 10. Germline loops: CDR1 SGHAT, CDR2 FQNNGV. The CDR3 totals 17 residues. The CDR3 here is CASSRSLAGGTTYEQYF. The CDR3 coding sequence is TGTGCCAGCAGCAGAAGCCTAGCGGGGGGGACCACCTACGAGCAGTACTTC. The complete variable domain, with remaining parts taken from reference TRBV11-2 and TRBJ2-7, reads EAGVAQSPRYKIIEKRQSVAFWCNPISGHATLYWYQQILGQGPKLLIQFQNNGVVDDSQLPKDRFSAERLKGVDSTLKIQPAKLEDSAVYLCASSRSLAGGTTYEQYFGPGTRLTVT.

The chain uses TRBV28 and TRBJ1-2; D remains unclear. Germline CDR1 MDHEN, CDR2 SYDVKM. The CDR3 extends over 14 amino acids. Trimming cost V 5 bases and J 4 bases, with 14 bases left between them. CDR3: CASSPRTTTYGYTF. As DNA, the CDR3 is TGTGCCAGCAGTCCCCGGACTACGACCTATGGCTACACCTTC.

CDR3 nucleotides: TGCGCCAGCAGCCCCTTACTCCCCTCCACAGATACGCAGTATTTT. This codes for CASSPLLPSTDTQYF. The chain uses TRBV4-1 and TRBJ2-3; no clear D. Germline CDR1 reads MGHRA; CDR2 reads YSYEKL. This CDR3 is 15 amino acids long. V lost 4 bases and J 2 bases, leaving 13 bases between the germline ends.